One sample yielded the 23 T cell receptor beta chains listed below, sequenced in a study of blood T cell repertoires in COVID-19. Only in-frame clones appear in the TCRdb table, and some are missing; sequencing was by immunoSEQ multiplex PCR. The table has around 78,000 clones, roughly 82% seen once. The material sequenced was peripheral blood. The receptors stem from a human donor in a cohort sampled during active COVID-19.

The V and J genes are TRBV24-1 and TRBJ1-2; D is unresolved. The CDR3 covers 9 residues. Trimming took off 8 bases at V and 6 bases at J, with 3 bases between the two ends. CDR1 is KGHDR, CDR2 SFDVKD, per germline. The DNA of the CDR3 is TGTGCCACCATCAATGGCTACACCTTC. Translated, it gives CATINGYTF.

The rearrangement links TRBV4-3 to TRBJ2-7; D is possibly TRBD2 (5 bases). Germline V gives CDR1 LGHNA, CDR2 YSLEER. V was clipped by 0 bases and J by 3 bases, with 12 bases between them. The CDR3 runs to 15 residues. DNA of the CDR3: TGCGCCAGCAGCCAAGATCGGGGTTCCTACTACGAGCAGTACTTC. It codes for CASSQDRGSYYEQYF.

The chain recombines TRBV6-1 with TRBJ2-7; D might be TRBD1 (5 bases). The germline V and J ends were trimmed by 1 base and 1 base, with 8 bases remaining between them. The V gene's germline CDR1 is MNHNS and CDR2 SASEGT. The CDR3 covers 14 residues. The CDR3 region has the DNA TGTGCCAGCAGTGAAGGGGGCAGGTCCTACGAGCAGTACTTC. Amino acid sequence: CASSEGGRSYEQYF.

This chain links TRBV29-1 with TRBJ2-5; tentatively, D is TRBD1 (6 bases). The germline gives CDR1 SQVTM, CDR2 ANQGSEA. The CDR3 is 12 residues long. Between the trimmed V and J ends, which lost 1 base and 8 bases, there was a span of 11 bases. CDR3 nucleotide sequence: TGCAGCGTTGAAGGGACAGAAGGAACCCAGTACTTC. Its translation: CSVEGTEGTQYF.

The chain combines TRBV6-1 with TRBJ2-1; weak D call: TRBD2 (6 bases). V gave up 0 bases and J gave up 16 bases, with 19 bases separating them. The CDR3 totals 14 residues. Germline assignment: CDR1 MNHNS and CDR2 SASEGT. CDR3 residues: CASSEALSRLGIFF. DNA for the CDR3: TGTGCCAGCAGTGAAGCTCTGAGCCGACTAGGGATATTCTTC.

A single count supports this clone. V and J are TRBV11-2 and TRBJ2-5; no firm D call. This CDR3 region has 12 residues. Germline V lookup: CDR1 SGHAT, CDR2 FQNNGV. Trimming removed 3 bases at V and 5 bases at J, with 7 bases between. CDR3 sequence (DNA): TGTGCCAGCAGCTTCTTCCGGGAGACCCAGTACTTC. Protein product: CASSFFRETQYF.

The chain employs TRBV9 and TRBJ2-3; no clear D gene. The V end lost 4 bases, the J end lost 0 bases, and 6 bases lay between the germline ends. Germline V gene data show CDR1 as SGDLS and CDR2 as YYNGEE. The CDR3 sequence is 13 residues long. The DNA of the CDR3 is TGTGCCAGCAGCCCCCCAAGCACAGATACGCAGTATTTT. Translating it yields CASSPPSTDTQYF.

The chain combines TRBV7-3 with TRBJ2-1, with 7 bases aligning to TRBD1. J was trimmed by 7 bases and V by 4 bases; bases with no gene match: 10. Germline CDR1 is SGHTA and CDR2 is FQGTGA. The CDR3 runs to 15 residues. CDR3 protein: CASSSGTAMDNEQFF. The CDR3 DNA is TGTGCCAGCAGCTCCGGGACAGCAATGGATAATGAGCAGTTCTTC.

The chain carries TRBV15 and TRBJ1-6; D remains unclear. This CDR3 spans 15 amino acids. Deletions cut 0 bases from V and 0 bases from J, with 3 bases between. Germline V gene sequence: CDR1 LNHNV, CDR2 YYDKDF (reference sequence). The CDR3 region has the DNA TGTGCCACCAGCAGAGAGAGCTCCTATAATTCACCCCTCCACTTT. Translating gives CATSRESSYNSPLHF.

The table lists this clone with a few counts. The chain joins TRBV6-6 to TRBJ2-7; TRBD1 might be the D (5 bases). Per the germline V gene, CDR1 is MNHNY and CDR2 is SVGAGI (reference sequence). The CDR3 is 14 amino acids. V lost 5 bases, J lost 0 bases, and 11 bases lay in between. The CDR3 sequence: CASSHVGDSYEQYF. The CDR3 region has the DNA TGTGCCAGCAGTCATGTAGGGGACTCCTACGAGCAGTACTTC.

As regards this clone: At the DNA level, this CDR3 is encoded by other sequences in the same sample as well. The J gene is TRBJ2-1, the V gene TRBV29-1; 8 positions agree with TRBD2. V lost 6 bases, J lost 4 bases, and 5 bases stayed unmatched. This CDR3 is 13 amino acids long. Germline assignment: CDR1 SQVTM and CDR2 ANQGSEA. CDR3 amino acids: CSVSGGVYNEQFF. DNA of the CDR3: TGCAGCGTCTCCGGGGGGGTTTACAATGAGCAGTTCTTC.

The CDR3 nucleotides are TGTGCCAGCAGTTTATCAGCGGTCTCCTACGAGCAGTACTTC. Its protein is CASSLSAVSYEQYF. The chain uses TRBV27 and TRBJ2-7, with D possibly being TRBD2 (5 bases). V was shortened by 0 bases and J by 0 bases, with 6 bases between the two germline ends. The CDR3 loop spans 14 amino acids. CDR1 is MNHEY, CDR2 SMNVEV, per germline (reference sequence).

V gene TRBV6-5 combines with J gene TRBJ2-5, with 9 bases that match TRBD1. The germline gives CDR1 MNHEY, CDR2 SVGAGI. The junction had 7 bases not matched to a gene; V was cut back by 6 bases and J by 5 bases. CDR3 size: 14 residues. CDR3 protein: CASSQTGGLETQYF. CDR3 sequence (DNA): TGTGCCAGCAGCCAGACAGGGGGATTGGAGACCCAGTACTTC.

This clone came up a few times. This chain connects TRBV6-6 to TRBJ1-1, with 7 bases that match TRBD1. Germline V CDR1 and CDR2: MNHNY, SVGAGI (reference sequence). The CDR3 runs 14 residues. With V trimmed by 5 bases and J by 3 bases, 6 bases remained unmatched. In DNA form, the CDR3 reads TGTGCCAGCAGTAAACAGGGGTGGGACACTGAAGCTTTCTTT. This codes for CASSKQGWDTEAFF.

This clone appeared a few times. The V call is TRBV7-8, the J call TRBJ2-7; unclear D gene. The germline V and J ends were trimmed by 4 bases and 7 bases, with 11 bases remaining between them. CDR1 and CDR2 (germline): SGHVS, FQNEAQ. The CDR3 is made up of 12 amino acids. The CDR3 DNA reads TGTGCCAGCAGCTCCAATACCGGGGAGCAGTACTTC. Translation gives CASSSNTGEQYF.

The V call is TRBV30, the J call TRBJ1-4, with D possibly matching TRBD1 (5 bases). Trimming left V 2 bases short and J 8 bases short, with 15 bases between. The germline CDR1 and CDR2 sequences are GTSNPN and SVGIG (reference sequence). CDR3 length: 14 amino acids. CDR3 in amino acids: CAWSPYRGGEKLFF. The CDR3 DNA reads as TGTGCCTGGAGTCCGTATAGGGGTGGGGAAAAACTGTTTTTT.

The V and J genes are TRBV5-4 and TRBJ2-2, with 9 bases aligning to TRBD2. V dropped 2 bases and J dropped 6; count of bases not matched to a gene: 8. The CDR3 runs to 16 residues. Germline V CDR1 and CDR2: SGHNT, YYREEE (reference sequence). The CDR3 DNA is TGTGCCAGCAGCTTAGGACTAGCGTTTTCGGCCGGGGAGCTGTTTTTT. The encoded protein is CASSLGLAFSAGELFF.

The chain couples TRBV2 to TRBJ1-6, with 9 bases fitting TRBD1. Germline CDR1 and CDR2: SNHLY and FYNNEI. The V and J ends lost 2 bases and 5 bases, in that order; junction bases with no gene match: 4. The CDR3 runs 16 residues. CDR3: CASSELGTGNNSPLHF. For the CDR3, the DNA is TGTGCCAGCAGTGAACTCGGGACAGGGAATAATTCACCCCTCCACTTT.

The J gene is TRBJ2-5, the V gene TRBV5-6; 8 bases match TRBD1. The CDR3 is made up of 15 amino acids. Germline V gives CDR1 SGHDT, CDR2 YYEEEE. V was clipped by 4 bases and J by 1 base; unmatched bases: 6. The CDR3 loop reads CASSHGTGIQETQYF. Here the CDR3 DNA reads TGTGCCAGCAGCCATGGGACAGGCATCCAAGAGACCCAGTACTTC.

V and J are TRBV2 and TRBJ1-1; TRBD1 matches 8 bases. Trimming cost V 6 bases and J 0 bases; bases outside gene matches: 9. The germline V gene has CDR1 SNHLY and CDR2 FYNNEI. CDR3 length: 16 amino acids. CDR3 protein: CASSRQGIGMNTEAFF. The CDR3 region has the DNA TGTGCCAGCAGCAGACAGGGGATAGGGATGAACACTGAAGCTTTCTTT. The full variable domain, rest sourced from reference TRBV2 and TRBJ1-1, is EPEVTQTPSHQVTQMGQEVILRCVPISNHLYFYWYRQILGQKVEFLVSFYNNEISEKSEIFDDQFSVERPDGSNFTLKIRSTKLEDSAMYFCASSRQGIGMNTEAFFGQGTRLTVV.

The rearrangement uses TRBV11-1 and TRBJ1-1; 7 bases are a match to TRBD1. The CDR3 is made up of 13 amino acids. V was pared by 3 bases and J by 3 bases, with 1 base of the junction left unmatched. CDR1 and CDR2 (germline): SGHAT, FQDESV (reference sequence). DNA of the CDR3: TGTGCCAGCAGCTTGCAGGGGGACACTGAAGCTTTCTTT. This sequence encodes CASSLQGDTEAFF.

The rearrangement joins TRBV6-5 to TRBJ1-1, with D perhaps TRBD1 (6 bases). This CDR3 spans 11 amino acids. Germline V gives CDR1 MNHEY, CDR2 SVGAGI. Trimming shortened V by 6 bases and J by 7 bases, and 9 bases separated the two germline ends. CDR3: CASRGTFEAFF. DNA for the CDR3: TGTGCCAGCAGGGGGACATTTGAAGCTTTCTTT.

The chain has TRBV7-9 and TRBJ2-7; D is unclear. The CDR3 totals 15 residues. Germline values: CDR1 SEHNR, CDR2 FQNEAQ (reference sequence). Trimming took off 5 bases at V and 6 bases at J, with 20 bases between the two ends. The CDR3 coding sequence is TGTGCCAGCAGCGCCTATGTGGCTGCGGCTCTCGAGCAGTACTTC. This sequence encodes CASSAYVAAALEQYF.